This T cell receptor beta chain was sequenced during a study of cytomegalovirus exposure and HLA in healthy donors. This clone showed up just once. PCR primers comprised 60 Vbeta and 13 Jbeta primers. TCRdb's copy holds only in-frame clones and misses some; the assay was immunoSEQ multiplex PCR. The table shows under 200,000 clones, with roughly 80% occurring only once. Trimming removed 0 bases from V and 3 bases from J; junction bases left unmatched: 4. The CDR3 covers 16 residues. Germline V gives CDR1 LGHNA, CDR2 YNFKEQ. Sequencing input: PBMCs. The chain joins TRBV4-2 to TRBJ2-7; 11 bases fit TRBD2. The clonotype comes from a human donor in good health. The CDR3 bases are TGTGCCAGCAGCCAAGATGGTGGACTAGCGGGCTACGAGCAGTACTTC. This sequence encodes CASSQDGGLAGYEQYF.